This T cell receptor beta chain was documented in a study of read filtering for tumor transcriptome and immune sequencing. As for the study in general: IR-seq gave about 3.5 to 10.27 million TCR reads per sample; RNA-seq gave about 80 to 1,400. Study conclusions and caveats: In IR-seq, single-read clonotypes were around 85% of clonotypes but around 4% of reads.

Sampling of bone marrow took place during active disease in every patient. Molecular barcoded adaptors covering alpha/delta and beta/gamma chains were used on around 370 ng RNA. TCRdb re-derived calls from the reads in MiXCR, one entry per CDR3 protein. The data hold tens of thousands of distinct CDR3 sequences, with approximately 14% observed a single time. This clonotype was seen many times. Its antigen is not known. The CDR3 extends over 15 amino acids. The J segment lost 7 bases and the V segment lost 6 bases, leaving 6 bases of the junction unmatched. Germline CDR1 SQVTM, CDR2 ANQGSEA. V gene TRBV29-1 combines with J gene TRBJ2-1; 16 nucleotides match TRBD2. The sequencing input was a population of CD138-negative cells sorted from bone marrow. The TCR sequence derives from a donor at least 40 years old with multiple myeloma. The CDR3 bases are TGCAGCGTCTTGGGACTAGCGGGAGGGAGGAATGAGCAGTTCTTC. It encodes CSVLGLAGGRNEQFF.